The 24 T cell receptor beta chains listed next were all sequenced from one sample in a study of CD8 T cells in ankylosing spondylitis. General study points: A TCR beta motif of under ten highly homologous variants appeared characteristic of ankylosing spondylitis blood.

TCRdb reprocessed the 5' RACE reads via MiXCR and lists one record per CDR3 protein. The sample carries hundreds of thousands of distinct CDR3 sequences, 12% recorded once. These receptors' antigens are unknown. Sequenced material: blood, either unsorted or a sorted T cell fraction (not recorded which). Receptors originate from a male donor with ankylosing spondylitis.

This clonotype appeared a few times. This CDR3 reads CSGFVGSGGEQYF. The CDR3, as DNA: TGCAGTGGGTTTGTCGGGAGTGGGGGCGAGCAGTACTTC. The rearrangement uses TRBV20-1 and TRBJ2-7, with a tentative D call TRBD2 (6 bases). The V gene's germline CDR1 is DFQATT and CDR2 SNEGSKA (reference sequence). V lost 7 bases and J lost 6, with 19 bases in between. The CDR3 loop spans 13 amino acids.

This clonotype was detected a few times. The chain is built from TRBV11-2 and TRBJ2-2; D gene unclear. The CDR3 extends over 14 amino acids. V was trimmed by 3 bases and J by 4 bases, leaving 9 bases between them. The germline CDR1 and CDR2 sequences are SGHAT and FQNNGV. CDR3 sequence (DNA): TGTGCCAGCAGCTTCAACTCATTCACCGGGGAGCTGTTTTTT. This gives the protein CASSFNSFTGELFF.

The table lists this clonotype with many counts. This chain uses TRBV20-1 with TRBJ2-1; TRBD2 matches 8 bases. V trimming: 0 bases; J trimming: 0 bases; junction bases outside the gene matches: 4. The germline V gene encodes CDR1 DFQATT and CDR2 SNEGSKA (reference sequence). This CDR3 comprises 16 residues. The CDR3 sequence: CSARDLAGGSYNEQFF. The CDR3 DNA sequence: TGCAGTGCTAGAGATCTGGCGGGGGGCTCCTACAATGAGCAGTTCTTC.

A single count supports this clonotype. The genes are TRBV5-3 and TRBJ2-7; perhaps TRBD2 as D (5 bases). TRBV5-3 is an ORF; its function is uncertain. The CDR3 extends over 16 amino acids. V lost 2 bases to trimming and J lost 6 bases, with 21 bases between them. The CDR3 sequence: CARSFSSIGIPPEQYF. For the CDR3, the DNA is TGTGCCAGAAGCTTCTCCTCCATCGGGATCCCACCCGAGCAGTACTTC.

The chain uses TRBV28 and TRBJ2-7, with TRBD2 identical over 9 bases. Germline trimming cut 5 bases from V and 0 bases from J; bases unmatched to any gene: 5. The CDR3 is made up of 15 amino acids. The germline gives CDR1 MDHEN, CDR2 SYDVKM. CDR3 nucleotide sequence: TGTGCCAGCAGTCACGGTAGCGGGGGCTCCTACGAGCAGTACTTC. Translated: CASSHGSGGSYEQYF.

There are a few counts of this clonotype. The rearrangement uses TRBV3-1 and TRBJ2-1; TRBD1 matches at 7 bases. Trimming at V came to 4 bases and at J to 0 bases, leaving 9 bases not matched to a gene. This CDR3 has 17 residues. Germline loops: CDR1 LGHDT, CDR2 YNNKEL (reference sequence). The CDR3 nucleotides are TGTGCCAGCAGCCCGCAGGGACAGTGGAGCTCCTACAATGAGCAGTTCTTC. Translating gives CASSPQGQWSSYNEQFF.

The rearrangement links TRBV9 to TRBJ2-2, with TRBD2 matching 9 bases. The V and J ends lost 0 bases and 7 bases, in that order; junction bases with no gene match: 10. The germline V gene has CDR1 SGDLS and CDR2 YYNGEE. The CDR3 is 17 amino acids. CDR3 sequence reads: CASSVVFGGGAVGELFF. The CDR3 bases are TGTGCCAGCAGCGTAGTTTTCGGCGGGGGGGCCGTCGGGGAGCTGTTTTTT.

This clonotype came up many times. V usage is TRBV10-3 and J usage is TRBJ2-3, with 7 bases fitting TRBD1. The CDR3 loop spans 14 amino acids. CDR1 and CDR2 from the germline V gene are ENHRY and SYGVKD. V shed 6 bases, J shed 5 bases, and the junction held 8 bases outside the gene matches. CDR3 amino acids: CAISLGQAGDTQYF. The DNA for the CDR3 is TGTGCCATCAGCCTAGGACAGGCTGGAGATACGCAGTATTTT.

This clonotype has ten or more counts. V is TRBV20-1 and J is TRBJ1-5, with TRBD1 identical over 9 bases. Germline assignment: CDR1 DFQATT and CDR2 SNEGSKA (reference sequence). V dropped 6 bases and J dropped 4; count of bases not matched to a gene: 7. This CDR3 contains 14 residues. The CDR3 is CSAPDRGRNQPQHF. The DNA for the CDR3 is TGCAGTGCCCCGGACAGGGGACGGAATCAGCCCCAGCATTTT.

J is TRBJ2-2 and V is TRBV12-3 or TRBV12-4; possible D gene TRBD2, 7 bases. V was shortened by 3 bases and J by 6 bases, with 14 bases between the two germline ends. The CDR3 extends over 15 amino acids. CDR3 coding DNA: TGTGCCAGCAGTTTGCGGGGGCTCTTGGCCGGGGAGCTGTTTTTT. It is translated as CASSLRGLLAGELFF.

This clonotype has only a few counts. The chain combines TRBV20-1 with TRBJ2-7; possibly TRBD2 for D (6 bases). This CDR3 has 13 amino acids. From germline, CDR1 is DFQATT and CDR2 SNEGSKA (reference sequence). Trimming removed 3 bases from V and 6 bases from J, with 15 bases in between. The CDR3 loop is CSASSSVTSEQYF. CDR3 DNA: TGCAGTGCTAGTTCTAGCGTGACGAGCGAGCAGTACTTC.

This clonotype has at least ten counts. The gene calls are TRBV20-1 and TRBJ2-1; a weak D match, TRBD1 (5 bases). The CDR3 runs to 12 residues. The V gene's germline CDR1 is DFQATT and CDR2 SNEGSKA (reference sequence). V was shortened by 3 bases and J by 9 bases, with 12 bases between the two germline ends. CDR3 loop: CSASAGLGEQFF. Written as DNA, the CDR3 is TGCAGTGCTAGTGCAGGGTTGGGTGAGCAGTTCTTC.

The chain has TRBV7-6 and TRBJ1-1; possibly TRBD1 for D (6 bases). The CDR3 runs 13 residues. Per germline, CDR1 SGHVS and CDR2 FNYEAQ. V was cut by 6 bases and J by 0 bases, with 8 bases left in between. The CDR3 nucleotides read TGTGCCAGCAGGGGACAAGTGAACACTGAAGCTTTCTTT. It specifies CASRGQVNTEAFF.

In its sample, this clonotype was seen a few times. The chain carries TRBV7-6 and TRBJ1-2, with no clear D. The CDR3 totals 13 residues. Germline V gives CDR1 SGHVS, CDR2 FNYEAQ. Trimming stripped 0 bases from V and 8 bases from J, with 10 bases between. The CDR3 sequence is CASSLAELTGYTF. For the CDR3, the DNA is TGTGCCAGCAGCTTAGCAGAGCTGACCGGCTACACCTTC.

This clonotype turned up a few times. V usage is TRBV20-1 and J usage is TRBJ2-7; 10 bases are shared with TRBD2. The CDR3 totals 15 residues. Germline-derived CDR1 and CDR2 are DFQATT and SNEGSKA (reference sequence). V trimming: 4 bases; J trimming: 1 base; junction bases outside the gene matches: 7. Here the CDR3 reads CSANGLAGASYEQYF. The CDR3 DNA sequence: TGCAGTGCTAATGGGCTAGCGGGAGCATCCTACGAGCAGTACTTC.

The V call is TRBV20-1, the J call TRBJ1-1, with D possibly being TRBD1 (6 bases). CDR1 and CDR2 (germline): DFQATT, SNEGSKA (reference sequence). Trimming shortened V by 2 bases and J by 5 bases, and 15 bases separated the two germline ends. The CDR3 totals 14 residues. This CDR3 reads CSARKPGAGTEAFF. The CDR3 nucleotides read TGCAGTGCTAGAAAGCCGGGGGCTGGTACTGAAGCTTTCTTT.

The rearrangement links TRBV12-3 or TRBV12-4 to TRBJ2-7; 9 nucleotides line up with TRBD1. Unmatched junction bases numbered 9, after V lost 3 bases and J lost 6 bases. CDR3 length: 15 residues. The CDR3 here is CASSFPGTGLLEQYF. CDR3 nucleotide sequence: TGTGCCAGCAGTTTCCCCGGGACAGGGCTTCTCGAGCAGTACTTC.

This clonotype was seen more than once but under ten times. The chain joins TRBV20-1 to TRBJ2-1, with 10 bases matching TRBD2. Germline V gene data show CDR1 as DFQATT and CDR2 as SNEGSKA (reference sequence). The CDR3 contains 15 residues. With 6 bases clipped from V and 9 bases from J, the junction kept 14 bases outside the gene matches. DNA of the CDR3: TGCAGTGCAACTAAAGGAGGTAGCGGGGGGACTGAGCAGTTCTTC. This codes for CSATKGGSGGTEQFF.

The CDR3: CSARDPRGGRDQPQHF. The CDR3, as DNA: TGCAGTGCTAGAGATCCGAGAGGGGGACGTGATCAGCCCCAGCATTTT. This chain uses TRBV20-1 with TRBJ1-5, with D possibly matching TRBD1 (6 bases). The V gene's germline CDR1 is DFQATT and CDR2 SNEGSKA (reference sequence). Deletions cut 0 bases from V and 5 bases from J, with 17 bases between. The CDR3 contains 16 residues.

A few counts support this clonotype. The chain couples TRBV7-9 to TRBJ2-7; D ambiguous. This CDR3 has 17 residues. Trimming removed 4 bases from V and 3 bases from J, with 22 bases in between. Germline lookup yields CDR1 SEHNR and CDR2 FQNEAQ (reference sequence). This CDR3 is CASSYPSVGRPFYEQYF. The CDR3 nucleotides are TGTGCCAGCAGCTACCCATCGGTAGGGCGACCCTTCTACGAGCAGTACTTC.

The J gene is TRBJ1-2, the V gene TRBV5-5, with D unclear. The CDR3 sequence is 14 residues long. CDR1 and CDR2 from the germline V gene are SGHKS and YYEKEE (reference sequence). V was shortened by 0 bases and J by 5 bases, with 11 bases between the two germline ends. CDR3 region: CASSLVWGGYGYTF. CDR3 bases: TGTGCCAGCAGCTTGGTATGGGGAGGGTATGGCTACACCTTC.

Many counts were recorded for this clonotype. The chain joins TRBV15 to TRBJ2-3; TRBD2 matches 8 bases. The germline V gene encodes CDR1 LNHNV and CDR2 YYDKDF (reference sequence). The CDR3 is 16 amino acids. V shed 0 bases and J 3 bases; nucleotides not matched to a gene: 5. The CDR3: CATSRDSAGGTDTQYF. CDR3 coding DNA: TGTGCCACCAGCAGAGACAGTGCGGGAGGTACAGATACGCAGTATTTT.

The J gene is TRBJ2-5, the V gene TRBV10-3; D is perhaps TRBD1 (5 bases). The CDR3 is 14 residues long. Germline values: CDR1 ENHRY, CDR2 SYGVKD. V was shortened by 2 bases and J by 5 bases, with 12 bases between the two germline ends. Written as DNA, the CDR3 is TGTGCCATCAGTGAGGGGTGGCAGGGTGAGACCCAGTACTTC. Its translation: CAISEGWQGETQYF.

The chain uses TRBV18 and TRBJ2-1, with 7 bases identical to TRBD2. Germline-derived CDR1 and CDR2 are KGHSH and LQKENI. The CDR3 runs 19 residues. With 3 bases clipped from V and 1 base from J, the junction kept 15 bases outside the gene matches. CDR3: CASSPPKGGGTLSYNEQFF. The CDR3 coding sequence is TGTGCCAGCTCACCTCCAAAGGGCGGGGGAACCCTTTCCTACAATGAGCAGTTCTTC.